This TCR beta chain was captured by sequencing in a study of T cells in pancreatic ductal adenocarcinoma. Whole-study findings and limits: No significant tumor-blood clonality difference; means were about 0.1 and 0.065. The resected pancreatic cancer cohort was biased toward the minority with early-stage disease.

Germline V gene data show CDR1 as SQVTM and CDR2 as ANQGSEA. CDR3 length equals 17 residues. V was pared by 4 bases and J by 2 bases, with 14 bases of the junction left unmatched. Using immunoSEQ multiplex PCR, the repertoire was profiled, and TCRdb retains in-frame clones only, with some absent. The table lists roughly 100,000 clones, over 90% of them singletons, with around 3.2% in the top ten. Points on this clone: Its specificity is not known.

Selected pancreatic ductal adenocarcinoma patients had undergone surgery without neoadjuvant therapy. The receptor's source is a human donor with pancreatic ductal adenocarcinoma. This rearrangement joins TRBV29-1 to TRBJ2-1, with 7 bases that match TRBD2. The sequencing sample was made of PBMCs. CDR3 nucleotides: TGCAGCGTTGCGAAGGTGGCAGCGGGGACCGCCTACAATGAGCAGTTCTTC. Translated: CSVAKVAAGTAYNEQFF.